This entry concerns a single TCR beta chain. Its antigen is not known. The data were taken from a study of cytomegalovirus exposure and HLA in healthy donors. The overall study: Researchers found that approximately 77% of under 450 genotyped donors fell within the Caucasian-associated ancestry cluster.

Trimming took off 0 bases at V and 1 base at J, with 8 bases between the two ends. CDR1 LGHNA and CDR2 YSLEER come from the germline V gene. The CDR3 is 15 amino acids. 60 Vbeta and 13 Jbeta primers were used in PCR. The table came from immunoSEQ multiplex PCR; TCRdb's copy has only in-frame clones and leaves some out. The repertoire holds about 130,000 clones, with roughly 74% as singletons. Study conclusions and caveats: In a later analysis, TCR association rates varied by HLA locus: DRB1 most, HLA-C fewest.

The receptor's source is a woman aged 45-65 years in good health and CMV-seropositive. Specimen: PBMCs. The chain uses TRBV4-3 and TRBJ2-3; D not resolved. CDR3 in amino acids: CASSQEMRRTDTQYF. The CDR3 region has the DNA TGCGCCAGCAGCCAAGAGATGCGGCGCACAGATACGCAGTATTTT.